A single sample is the source of the 13 T cell receptor beta chains below, sequenced in a study of blood T cells in healthy people across ages. The second PCR ran about 6 to 11 cycles with a sample-barcoded 5' primer and J-beta primers. TCRdb passed the 5' RACE reads through MiXCR, listing each CDR3 protein once. The repertoire holds approximately 690,000 distinct CDR3 sequences, with about 43% as singletons. Sequenced sample: blood. Receptor source: a man at least 80 years old in good health.

The CDR3 sequence is CASSEGSEQYF. The CDR3 DNA is TGTGCCAGCAGCGAGGGAAGTGAGCAGTACTTC. The chain carries TRBV27 and TRBJ2-5, with D perhaps matching TRBD2 (5 bases). The germline V gene has CDR1 MNHEY and CDR2 SMNVEV (reference sequence). Trimming took 6 bases from V and 11 from J, leaving 13 bases between them. CDR3 length: 11 amino acids.

CDR3 DNA: TGTGCCAGCAGCCAACAACGGACAGGCCCCCACTACGAGCAGTACTTC. It is translated as CASSQQRTGPHYEQYF. This sequence joins TRBV3-1 and TRBJ2-7, with 7 bases matching TRBD1. CDR3 length: 16 amino acids. CDR1 and CDR2 (germline): LGHDT, YNNKEL (reference sequence). With 2 bases clipped from V and 3 bases from J, the junction kept 10 bases outside the gene matches.

V usage is TRBV25-1 and J usage is TRBJ1-5, with D possibly matching TRBD1 (6 bases). The germline V and J ends were trimmed by 3 bases and 5 bases, with 11 bases remaining between them. Germline V gene lookup returns CDR1 MGHDK and CDR2 SYGVNS. There are 14 residues in the CDR3. The CDR3 protein is CASSEVAGDQPQHF. DNA of the CDR3: TGTGCCAGCAGTGAGGTGGCAGGGGATCAGCCCCAGCATTTT.

CDR3 protein: CASSYSRSGRTDNEQFF. CDR3 bases: TGTGCCAGCAGTTACTCGAGGTCCGGGAGGACCGACAATGAGCAGTTCTTC. This sequence joins TRBV6-6 and TRBJ2-1; 7 nucleotides match TRBD2. After removal of 0 bases from V and 5 bases from J, the junction contained 10 bases not matched to a gene. This CDR3 comprises 17 residues. The germline CDR1 and CDR2 sequences are MNHNY and SVGAGI (reference sequence).

The chain joins TRBV6-1 to TRBJ1-4; 9 positions match TRBD1. This CDR3 has 17 amino acids. Germline V gives CDR1 MNHNS, CDR2 SASEGT. The ends lost 4 bases at V and 2 bases at J; junction bases unmatched: 8. CDR3 sequence (DNA): TGTGCCAGCAGTGTACCGGGACAGGGAGGTACTAATGAAAAACTGTTTTTT. Amino acids: CASSVPGQGGTNEKLFF.

This clonotype was seen only a few times. This clone may be a read error of a much larger clone one base away. V gene TRBV6-1 combines with J gene TRBJ2-3, with 11 positions matching TRBD2. V dropped 6 bases and J dropped 4; count of bases not matched to a gene: 3. In germline, CDR1 is MNHNS, CDR2 SASEGT. There are 14 residues in the CDR3. This CDR3 is CASRLAGGPDTQYF. The CDR3 bases are TGTGCCAGCAGATTAGCGGGAGGGCCAGATACGCAGTATTTT.

V gene TRBV15 combines with J gene TRBJ1-1; D unclear. Trimming took 1 base from V and 4 from J, leaving 1 base between them. CDR1 is LNHNV, CDR2 YYDKDF, per germline (reference sequence). CDR3 length: 11 residues. The CDR3 sequence: CATSRATEAFF. The CDR3, as DNA: TGTGCCACCAGCAGAGCCACTGAAGCTTTCTTT.

This clonotype was observed a handful of times. The CDR3 DNA is TGTGCCAGCAGCTTTACGGCCGGCGGACAGACCCAGTACTTC. Protein sequence: CASSFTAGGQTQYF. This chain connects TRBV5-6 to TRBJ2-5; D is unclear. Trimming removed 2 bases from V and 6 bases from J, with 14 bases in between. Per the germline V gene, CDR1 is SGHDT and CDR2 is YYEEEE. CDR3 length: 14 residues.

The rearrangement uses TRBV10-3 and TRBJ2-3; D is possibly TRBD1 (6 bases). This CDR3 is built from 16 residues. With 1 base removed from V and 5 bases from J, the gap between germline ends came to 16 bases. CDR1 and CDR2 (germline): ENHRY, SYGVKD. This CDR3 reads CAISELAGQGGDTQYF. DNA of the CDR3: TGTGCCATCAGTGAGTTGGCGGGCCAAGGGGGAGATACGCAGTATTTT.

This chain joins TRBV28 and TRBJ2-7; 9 bases are a match to TRBD1. CDR1 is MDHEN and CDR2 is SYDVKM in the germline V gene. The CDR3 contains 16 residues. V lost 5 bases to trimming and J lost 7 bases; unmatched junction nucleotides: 15. The CDR3 sequence: CASSILGATGGYEQYF. The CDR3 DNA is TGTGCCAGCAGTATACTAGGTGCGACAGGGGGATATGAGCAGTACTTC.

This clonotype was seen a few times. This sequence joins TRBV5-4 and TRBJ2-3, with a possible D match to TRBD2 (5 bases). Germline CDR1 reads SGHNT; CDR2 reads YYREEE (reference sequence). V was pared by 4 bases and J by 4 bases, with 13 bases between. CDR3 length: 14 amino acids. The DNA for the CDR3 is TGTGCCAGCAGCCGGGCCCCCGGGGCAGATACGCAGTATTTT. Protein sequence: CASSRAPGADTQYF. Looking up the rest from reference TRBV5-4 and TRBJ2-3 gives the full variable domain: ETGVTQSPTHLIKTRGQQVTLRCSSQSGHNTVSWYQQALGQGPQFIFQYYREEENGRGNFPPRFSGLQFPNYSSELNVNALELDDSALYLCASSRAPGADTQYFGPGTRLTVL.

This clonotype was seen repeatedly, ten times or more. Compared with germline, one end of the junction differs, possibly owing to a read error. This chain joins TRBV7-7 and TRBJ2-5; D is uncertain. Germline values: CDR1 SSHAT, CDR2 FNYEAQ (reference sequence). CDR3 length equals 13 residues. As DNA, the CDR3 is TGTGCTAGCAGCTTAGGCCGACTGGAGACCCAGTACTTC. As protein: CASSLGRLETQYF.

This chain joins TRBV25-1 and TRBJ2-1, with D tentatively TRBD2 (7 bases). Germline V CDR1 and CDR2: MGHDK, SYGVNS. The CDR3 consists of 16 residues. V dropped 2 bases and J dropped 4 bases, with 15 bases sitting between them. Written as DNA, the CDR3 is TGTGCCAGCAGTGAAGGATCCGGGGGGCCATACAATGAGCAGTTCTTC. Amino acid sequence: CASSEGSGGPYNEQFF.